The next 9 T cell receptor beta chains were all read from a single sample in a study of PD-1 blockade in classical Hodgkin lymphoma. As for time point: cycle 4 day 1 (C4D1), after five to seven weeks of nivolumab. Patients all relapsed after autologous stem cell transplantation, and there was variation in brentuximab vedotin exposure. Only in-frame clones appear in the TCRdb table, and some are missing; sequencing was by immunoSEQ multiplex PCR. The sample holds 96,000 or so clones, roughly 91% seen once. Source: peripheral blood mononuclear cells (PBMCs), taken before the fourth cycle of nivolumab. The receptors were sampled from a human donor with classical Hodgkin lymphoma.

This rearrangement joins TRBV21-1 to TRBJ2-7; the D call in the table, TRBD2, was not verified against the DNA. TRBV21-1 counts as a pseudogene. This CDR3 has 15 residues. The CDR3 DNA follows: TGTGCCAGCAGCAAAGAAGGCGGGAACCCCTACGAGCAGTACTTC. Encoded protein: CASSKEGGNPYEQYF.

This chain uses TRBV28 with TRBJ2-2; D remains unclear. The CDR3 sequence is 13 residues long. The ends were cut back, 10 bases at V and 3 bases at J, with 12 bases in the middle. Germline loops: CDR1 MDHEN, CDR2 SYDVKM. CDR3 amino acids: CATARVDTGELFF. DNA for the CDR3: TGTGCCACCGCCCGGGTAGACACCGGGGAGCTGTTTTTT.

This chain connects TRBV6-1 to TRBJ2-7; no clear D. Trimming shortened V by 4 bases and J by 0 bases, and 19 bases separated the two germline ends. The CDR3 has 17 residues. Germline-derived CDR1 and CDR2 are MNHNS and SASEGT. The CDR3 is CASSAPSSAASSYEQYF. The CDR3 DNA follows: TGTGCCAGCAGTGCCCCCTCCAGCGCCGCTAGCTCCTACGAGCAGTACTTC.

V gene TRBV9 combines with J gene TRBJ2-7; D might be TRBD2 (7 bases). Germline V gives CDR1 SGDLS, CDR2 YYNGEE. Trimming took off 3 bases at V and 5 bases at J, with 18 bases between the two ends. CDR3 length equals 15 residues. CDR3 DNA: TGTGCCAGCAGCGAAGGGGGAGGGACCGGGGACGAGCAGTACTTC. As protein: CASSEGGGTGDEQYF.

V gene TRBV19 combines with J gene TRBJ2-3; maybe TRBD1 (5 bases). Trimming removed 6 bases at V and 1 base at J, with 8 bases between. The CDR3 length is 13 residues. Germline CDR1 LNHDA, CDR2 SQIVND (reference sequence). CDR3 in amino acids: CASRVGGTDTQYF. Here the CDR3 DNA reads TGTGCCAGTAGAGTAGGGGGCACAGATACGCAGTATTTT.

This chain joins TRBV10-1 and TRBJ2-1; D is perhaps TRBD2 (5 bases). The V end lost 0 bases, the J end lost 1 base, and 7 bases lay between the germline ends. Germline V gives CDR1 WNHNN, CDR2 SYGVQD (reference sequence). The CDR3 extends over 15 amino acids. CDR3 residues: CASSESLGSYNEQFF. The CDR3 DNA follows: TGCGCCAGCAGTGAGTCACTAGGTTCCTACAATGAGCAGTTCTTC.

The chain combines TRBV7-9 with TRBJ2-7; tentative D call: TRBD2 (5 bases). This CDR3 is 18 amino acids long. Germline V gives CDR1 SEHNR, CDR2 FQNEAQ (reference sequence). The V end was cut by 5 bases, the J end by 0 bases, with 23 bases between. CDR3 bases: TGTGCCAGCAGCACCCCCAGGTTGGCGGGTCTTCTCTCCTACGAGCAGTACTTC. As protein: CASSTPRLAGLLSYEQYF.

The chain carries TRBV5-1 and TRBJ2-1; 13 nucleotides match TRBD2. Germline CDR1 SGHRS, CDR2 YFSETQ. Trimming cost V 2 bases and J 4 bases; bases outside gene matches: 9. CDR3 size: 18 residues. The CDR3 bases are TGCGCCAGCAGCTTCACCACTAGCGGGAGGGCTCAATACAATGAGCAGTTCTTC. Amino acids: CASSFTTSGRAQYNEQFF.

The chain combines TRBV5-8 with TRBJ1-2; 7 nucleotides agree with TRBD1. Germline V gene data show CDR1 as SGHTS and CDR2 as YDEGEE. J was trimmed by 6 bases and V by 2 bases; bases with no gene match: 4. The length of the CDR3 is 13 residues. CDR3 sequence (DNA): TGTGCCAGCAGCTTAACAGGGGCGGATGGCTACACCTTC. This gives the protein CASSLTGADGYTF. The variable domain in full, completed from reference TRBV5-8 and TRBJ1-2, reads EAGVTQSPTHLIKTRGQQATLRCSPISGHTSVYWYQQALGLGLQFLLWYDEGEERNRGNFPPRFSGRQFPNYSSELNVNALELEDSALYLCASSLTGADGYTFGSGTRLTVV.